These 21 T cell receptor beta chains came from one sample sequenced in a study of tumor-infiltrating lymphocytes in primary liver carcinoma. A constant-region primer primed TCR beta cDNA synthesis from 400 to 550 ng of total RNA. ARM-PCR, slightly modified, supplied the TCR beta libraries through three nested multiplex PCR rounds. The opening two PCR rounds, roughly 11 cycles each, paired TRBV1-TRBV30 forward primers with a C-beta reverse primer. Using its own MiXCR run on the multiplex PCR reads, TCRdb lists one record per CDR3 protein. The table shows about 320,000 distinct CDR3 sequences, with about 60% occurring only once. Blood RNA was derived from unsorted whole blood, and germline DNA was extracted too. The specimen was peripheral blood. Source of these receptors: a man aged 35 to 55 with primary liver carcinoma and hepatitis B virus infection.

The V call is TRBV6-1, the J call TRBJ2-1, with D unresolved. With 4 bases removed from V and 0 bases from J, the gap between germline ends came to 10 bases. This CDR3 contains 15 residues. Germline V gene lookup returns CDR1 MNHNS and CDR2 SASEGT. As DNA, the CDR3 is TGTGCCAGCAGTGCGGTACACAACTCCTACAATGAGCAGTTCTTC. It encodes CASSAVHNSYNEQFF.

The V call is TRBV28, the J call TRBJ2-2, with TRBD2 identical over 7 bases. The CDR3 contains 16 residues. Germline loops: CDR1 MDHEN, CDR2 SYDVKM. The junction had 11 bases not matched to a gene; V was cut back by 3 bases and J by 7 bases. CDR3 sequence (DNA): TGTGCCAGCAGTTTCGGACTAGTGGGAGCCCGCGGGGAGCTGTTTTTT. Translating it yields CASSFGLVGARGELFF.

This clonotype was detected only a few times. The rearrangement links TRBV5-1 to TRBJ1-1; D not resolved. This CDR3 spans 14 amino acids. V was pared by 4 bases and J by 1 base, with 11 bases between. Germline CDR1 and CDR2: SGHRS and YFSETQ. The CDR3 here is CASSPAAANTEAFF. The CDR3 nucleotides read TGCGCCAGCAGCCCGGCCGCAGCGAACACTGAAGCTTTCTTT.

As regards this clonotype: This could be a read error, since a much larger clone is one nucleotide away. The chain combines TRBV6-1 with TRBJ1-1; TRBD1 matches 8 bases. Per the germline V gene, CDR1 is MNHNS and CDR2 is SASEGT. The CDR3 has 13 residues. The CDR3 DNA is TGTACCAGCAGCGCACAGGGGGACACTGAAGCTTTCTTT. It codes for CTSSAQGDTEAFF.

This clonotype was found many times. The chain combines TRBV4-3 with TRBJ2-7, with D uncertain. The CDR3 is 14 residues long. Germline lookup yields CDR1 LGHNA and CDR2 YSLEER. Trimming removed 3 bases from V and 0 bases from J, with 9 bases in between. In nucleotides, the CDR3 is TGCGCCAGCAGCCAGTCCCCCCTCTCCTACGAGCAGTACTTC. It codes for CASSQSPLSYEQYF.

Remarks on this clonotype: This may be a read error: a much more frequent sequence differs by one nucleotide. V is TRBV12-3 or TRBV12-4 and J is TRBJ2-7; TRBD1 matches at 8 bases. CDR3 length: 15 residues. CDR3 in amino acids: CASSYSGTGLHEQCF. Written as DNA, the CDR3 is TGTGCCAGCAGTTACTCCGGGACAGGTTTACACGAGCAGTGCTTC.

Of note for this clonotype: A read error may explain this, as a much larger clone is one base away. V gene TRBV12-3 or TRBV12-4 combines with J gene TRBJ2-2; D gene uncertain. V was trimmed by 6 bases and J by 0 bases, leaving 5 bases between them. This CDR3 is built from 13 residues. CDR3 region: CASRVANTGELFF. As DNA, the CDR3 is TGTGCCAGCAGGGTGGCGAACACCGGGGAGCTGTTTTTT.

This clonotype came up once. The chain has TRBV12-3 or TRBV12-4 and TRBJ2-1; D is undetermined. The CDR3 is 14 residues long. V was cut by 8 bases and J by 10 bases, with 21 bases left in between. CDR3 nucleotides: TGTGCCAGCCAGATCCGGAGAGCCCAGAAGGAGCAGTTCTTC. Amino acids: CASQIRRAQKEQFF.

This clonotype was seen at least ten times. The chain is built from TRBV5-6 and TRBJ2-7; no clear D. Germline V gene data show CDR1 as SGHDT and CDR2 as YYEEEE. Trimming cost V 0 bases and J 2 bases, with 3 bases left between them. This CDR3 spans 12 amino acids. The CDR3 protein is CASSLDTYEQYF. For the CDR3, the DNA is TGTGCCAGCAGCTTGGATACCTACGAGCAGTACTTC.

The V gene is TRBV6-2 or TRBV6-3, the J gene TRBJ2-1; 13 bases match TRBD2. The CDR3 runs to 21 residues. Germline assignment: CDR1 MNHEY and CDR2 SVGEGT. The J segment lost 2 bases and the V segment lost 2 bases, leaving 15 bases of the junction unmatched. The CDR3: CASSYGLYPTSGGQTYNEQFF. CDR3 sequence (DNA): TGTGCCAGCAGTTACGGGCTCTACCCGACTAGCGGGGGGCAAACCTACAATGAGCAGTTCTTC.

Remarks on this clonotype: This may arise from a read error, as a much more abundant clone is one base away. The chain links TRBV6-5 to TRBJ1-2; 7 bases fit TRBD1. From germline, CDR1 is MNHEY and CDR2 SVGAGI. With 5 bases clipped from V and 12 bases from J, the junction kept 6 bases outside the gene matches. This CDR3 has 11 amino acids. The CDR3 loop reads CASSAGGGHTF. In DNA form, the CDR3 reads TGTGCCAGCAGTGCAGGGGGAGGCCACACCTTC.

A word on this clonotype: Given a much more abundant clone one base away, this may be a read error. The conserved closing phenylalanine or tryptophan is absent in this CDR3, likely reflecting a read error. V gene TRBV30 combines with J gene TRBJ2-1; 11 bases align to TRBD2. CDR3 size: 16 residues. The germline CDR1 and CDR2 sequences are GTSNPN and SVGIG (reference sequence). V was clipped by 1 base and J by 5 bases; unmatched bases: 7. The CDR3 region has the DNA TGTGCCTGGAGTGCCAGGACTAGCGGGCTTAACAATGAGCAGTTCTTA. It yields the protein CAWSARTSGLNNEQFL.

A word on this clonotype: This could be a read error, since a much larger clone is one nucleotide away. The V and J genes are TRBV4-1 and TRBJ1-2; a weak D match, TRBD1 (6 bases). V gave up 1 base and J gave up 8 bases, with 23 bases separating them. The CDR3 length is 17 residues. Looked up from germline, CDR1 is MGHRA and CDR2 is YSYEKL. The CDR3 here is CASSQARTVTMLRGYTF. The CDR3 DNA is TGCGCCAGCAGCCAAGCCCGGACAGTGACAATGTTAAGGGGCTACACCTTC.

The chain carries TRBV28 and TRBJ1-3; D gene ambiguous. The CDR3 totals 14 residues. Germline V gene lookup returns CDR1 MDHEN and CDR2 SYDVKM. V was clipped by 5 bases and J by 4 bases, with 12 bases between them. The CDR3 coding sequence is TGTGCCAGCAGTAGAGACACGGCGGGAAACACCATATATTTT. Translation gives CASSRDTAGNTIYF.

Ten or more counts support this clonotype. The CDR3 region has the DNA TGTGCCAGCAGTTACTCACGGGACGGCCTGGAGCAGTACTTC. Translation gives CASSYSRDGLEQYF. The rearrangement links TRBV6-6 to TRBJ2-7; either TRBD1 or TRBD2 may supply D (5 bases each). The germline V and J ends were trimmed by 0 bases and 7 bases, with 13 bases remaining between them. This CDR3 has 14 amino acids. Per the germline V gene, CDR1 is MNHNY and CDR2 is SVGAGI (reference sequence).

On this clonotype itself: A much larger clone differs by one base, so this may be a read error. V and J are TRBV4-2 and TRBJ1-6, with D tentatively TRBD1 (6 bases). The V gene's germline CDR1 is LGHNA and CDR2 YNFKEQ. CDR3 length: 15 amino acids. Trimming removed 4 bases at V and 11 bases at J, with 18 bases between. CDR3: CASSRNQGLDPPLHF. The CDR3 nucleotides read TGTGCCAGCAGCCGCAATCAGGGGTTGGATCCACCCCTCCACTTT.

V usage is TRBV18 and J usage is TRBJ2-1; 11 positions match TRBD2. J gave up 8 bases and V 5 bases, and 8 bases lay outside the gene matches. The length of the CDR3 is 15 residues. The germline CDR1 and CDR2 sequences are KGHSH and LQKENI. CDR3 in DNA: TGTGCCAGCTCAGCAATAGCGGGAGGGAAGGATGAGCAGTTCTTC. Translating gives CASSAIAGGKDEQFF. The entire variable domain, with the rest obtained from reference TRBV18 and TRBJ2-1, is as follows: NAGVMQNPRHLVRRRGQEARLRCSPMKGHSHVYWYRQLPEEGLKFMVYLQKENIIDESGMPKERFSAEFPKEGPSILRIQQVVRGDSAAYFCASSAIAGGKDEQFFGPGTRLTVL.

This sequence joins TRBV5-4 and TRBJ2-7; 9 positions agree with TRBD1. The CDR3 runs 14 residues. CDR1 and CDR2 from the germline V gene are SGHNT and YYREEE (reference sequence). J was trimmed by 5 bases and V by 3 bases; bases with no gene match: 6. The CDR3 loop reads CASSYGQGRNEQYF. As DNA, the CDR3 is TGTGCCAGCAGCTACGGACAGGGGAGGAACGAGCAGTACTTC.

As regards this clonotype: Being one base from a much bigger clone, this may be a read error. V and J are TRBV11-2 and TRBJ1-1; D remains ambiguous. Trimming took 0 bases from V and 10 from J, leaving 15 bases between them. CDR3 size: 14 residues. Germline CDR1 is SGHAT and CDR2 is FQNNGV. The CDR3 region has the DNA TGTGCCAGCAGCTTAGATCAGAGCGTCAGTGGAGCTTTCTTT. Residues: CASSLDQSVSGAFF.

As concerns this clonotype: A much larger clone sits a single nucleotide away, making a read error possible. The rearrangement joins TRBV6-1 to TRBJ2-1; D is undetermined. V was cut by 10 bases and J by 9 bases, with 16 bases left in between. This CDR3 is 12 amino acids long. The germline V gene has CDR1 MNHNS and CDR2 SASEGT. The CDR3 loop reads CAIIKEFSEQFF. The CDR3 DNA is TGTGCCATCATAAAGGAATTTAGTGAGCAGTTCTTC.

On this clonotype itself: This sequence may be a read error, since a much larger clone differs from it by one base. This sequence joins TRBV4-3 and TRBJ2-7; D perhaps matches TRBD2 (6 bases). The CDR3 covers 17 residues. Germline CDR1 LGHNA, CDR2 YSLEER. The CDR3 DNA sequence: TGTGTCAGCAGCCAAGGAAGCAGTTCGGGACTCTATTACGAGCAGTACTTC. Protein product: CVSSQGSSSGLYYEQYF.